This TCR beta chain came from a study of cytomegalovirus exposure and HLA in healthy donors. Study conclusions and caveats: The study listed some 160 cytomegalovirus-associated TCR beta chains. Through in vitro validation, three CMV-associated chains were shown to be specific for CMV antigens.

Some clones are missing from TCRdb's copy, which holds only in-frame ones; the method was immunoSEQ multiplex PCR. Here the sample spans some 340,000 clones, approximately 90% being singletons. As to this clone: The antigen is not known.

This CDR3 has 15 residues. Germline assignment: CDR1 SGHVS and CDR2 FQNEAQ. V shed 5 bases, J shed 2 bases, and the junction held 5 bases outside the gene matches. The sequence was collected from a woman younger than 45 in good health and CMV-seropositive. Sequencing input: PBMCs. This chain connects TRBV7-8 to TRBJ2-2, with 7 positions matching TRBD1. The CDR3 DNA is TGTGCCAGCAGCCCTACAGGGGCTAACACCGGGGAGCTGTTTTTT. It encodes CASSPTGANTGELFF.